The text below deals with one TCR beta chain. Antigen specificity is unknown. The record originates from a study of blood T cells in healthy people across ages. General study points: Unknown CMV status may confound age-related changes in expanded clones. Significant beta diversity loss was already apparent by age approximately 38, declining roughly linearly.

A second PCR, run for roughly 7 to 12 cycles, used a sample-barcoded 5' primer plus a J-beta primer mix. From the 5' RACE reads, TCRdb called clonotypes with MiXCR, one entry per CDR3 protein. This sample has 2 million or so distinct CDR3 sequences, with about 50% found just once. V was trimmed by 5 bases and J by 9 bases, leaving 11 bases between them. The CDR3 runs to 13 residues. The germline gives CDR1 MGHDK, CDR2 SYGVNS. The chain employs TRBV25-1 and TRBJ1-6; a weak D match, TRBD1 (5 bases). This clonotype was sampled from a woman aged 40 to 50 in good health. The source material was blood. CDR3 DNA sequence: TGTGCCAGCAGTCCCCTAAGGGGTTCACCCCTCCACTTT. This gives the protein CASSPLRGSPLHF.